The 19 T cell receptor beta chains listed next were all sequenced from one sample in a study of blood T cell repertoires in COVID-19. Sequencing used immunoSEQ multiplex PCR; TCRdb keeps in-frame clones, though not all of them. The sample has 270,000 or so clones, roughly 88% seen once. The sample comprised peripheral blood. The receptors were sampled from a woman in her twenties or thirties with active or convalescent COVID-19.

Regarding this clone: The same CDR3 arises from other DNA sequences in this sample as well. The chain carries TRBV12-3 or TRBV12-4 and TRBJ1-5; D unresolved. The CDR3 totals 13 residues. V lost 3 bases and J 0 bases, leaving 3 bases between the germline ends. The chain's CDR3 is CASSFLSNQPQHF. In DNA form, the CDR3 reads TGTGCCAGCAGTTTTCTTAGCAATCAGCCCCAGCATTTT.

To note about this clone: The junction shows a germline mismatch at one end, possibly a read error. The CDR3 spells CSVEGASGPTDTQYF. The CDR3 bases are TGCAGCGTCGAAGGGGCTAGCGGGCCCACAGATACGCAGTATTTT. V is TRBV29-1 and J is TRBJ2-3; 8 bases map to TRBD2. CDR3 length: 15 residues. CDR1 and CDR2 (germline): SQVTM, ANQGSEA.

The CDR3 DNA follows: TGTGCCAGCAGTGGGCCATCAAGGGGAAGGCACACCATATATTTT. Its protein is CASSGPSRGRHTIYF. The V and J genes are TRBV28 and TRBJ1-3; D is perhaps TRBD1 (5 bases). CDR1 and CDR2 (germline): MDHEN, SYDVKM. Deletions cut 5 bases from V and 8 bases from J, with 19 bases between. This CDR3 region has 15 residues.

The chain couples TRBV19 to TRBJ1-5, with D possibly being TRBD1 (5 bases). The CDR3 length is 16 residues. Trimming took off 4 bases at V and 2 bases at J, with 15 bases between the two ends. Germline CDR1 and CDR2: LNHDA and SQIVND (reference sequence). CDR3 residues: CASSSPGRGGNQPQHF. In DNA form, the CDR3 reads TGTGCCAGTAGTAGTCCCGGGAGGGGCGGCAATCAGCCCCAGCATTTT.

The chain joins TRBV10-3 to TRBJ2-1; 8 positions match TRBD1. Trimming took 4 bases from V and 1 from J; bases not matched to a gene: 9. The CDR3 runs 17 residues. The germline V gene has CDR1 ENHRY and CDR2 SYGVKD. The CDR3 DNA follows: TGTGCCATCAGTGGGCCTCCGGGACAGGAATCCTACAATGAGCAGTTCTTC. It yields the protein CAISGPPGQESYNEQFF.

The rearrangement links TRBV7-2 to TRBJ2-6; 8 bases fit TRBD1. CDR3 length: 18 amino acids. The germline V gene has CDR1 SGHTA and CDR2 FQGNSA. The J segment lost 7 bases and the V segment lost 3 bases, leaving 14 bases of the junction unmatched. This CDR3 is CASSFEAGGFSSANVLTF. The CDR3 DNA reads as TGTGCCAGCAGCTTTGAGGCAGGGGGCTTCTCTTCAGCCAACGTCCTGACTTTC. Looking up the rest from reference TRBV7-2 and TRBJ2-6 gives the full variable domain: GAGVSQSPSNKVTEKGKDVELRCDPISGHTALYWYRQSLGQGLEFLIYFQGNSAPDKSGLPSDRFSAERTGGSVSTLTIQRTQQEDSAVYLCASSFEAGGFSSANVLTFGAGSRLTVL.

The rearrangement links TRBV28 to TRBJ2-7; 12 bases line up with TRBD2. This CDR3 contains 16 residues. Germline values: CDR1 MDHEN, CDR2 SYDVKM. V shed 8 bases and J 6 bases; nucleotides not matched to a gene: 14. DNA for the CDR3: TGTGCCAGCGCCGAGTCTAGCGGGGGGGGCCTAGGCGAGCAGTACTTC. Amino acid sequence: CASAESSGGGLGEQYF.

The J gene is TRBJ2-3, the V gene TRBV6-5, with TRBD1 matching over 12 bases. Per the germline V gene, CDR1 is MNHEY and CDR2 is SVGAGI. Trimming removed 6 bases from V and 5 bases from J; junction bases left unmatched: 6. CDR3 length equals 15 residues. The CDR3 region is CASSRRDRGRDTQYF. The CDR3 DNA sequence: TGTGCCAGCAGCCGGAGGGACAGGGGGCGAGATACGCAGTATTTT.

DNA of the CDR3: TGTGCCAGCAGCTTGGAGGGGCGATATAATTCACCCCTCCACTTT. It encodes CASSLEGRYNSPLHF. V is TRBV5-6 and J is TRBJ1-6, with a possible D match to TRBD1 (5 bases). The germline gives CDR1 SGHDT, CDR2 YYEEEE. The CDR3 runs to 15 residues. Trimming stripped 0 bases from V and 4 bases from J, with 8 bases between.

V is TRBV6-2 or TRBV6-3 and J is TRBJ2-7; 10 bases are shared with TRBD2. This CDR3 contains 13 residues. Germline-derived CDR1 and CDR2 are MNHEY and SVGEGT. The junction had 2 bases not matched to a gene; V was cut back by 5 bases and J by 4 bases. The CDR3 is CASSLAGAYEQYF. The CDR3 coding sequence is TGTGCCAGCAGTCTAGCGGGGGCTTACGAGCAGTACTTC.

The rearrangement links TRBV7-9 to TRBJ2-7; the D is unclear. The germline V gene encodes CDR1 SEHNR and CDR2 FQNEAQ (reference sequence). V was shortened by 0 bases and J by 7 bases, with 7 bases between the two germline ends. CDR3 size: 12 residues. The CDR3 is CASSLAGQEQYF. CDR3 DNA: TGTGCCAGCAGCTTAGCGGGCCAGGAGCAGTACTTC.

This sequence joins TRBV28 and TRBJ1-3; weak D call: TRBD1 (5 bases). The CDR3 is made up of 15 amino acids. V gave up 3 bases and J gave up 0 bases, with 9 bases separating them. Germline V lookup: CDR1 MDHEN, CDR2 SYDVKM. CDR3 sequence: CASSFSTASGNTIYF. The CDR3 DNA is TGTGCCAGCAGTTTCTCGACAGCCTCTGGAAACACCATATATTTT.

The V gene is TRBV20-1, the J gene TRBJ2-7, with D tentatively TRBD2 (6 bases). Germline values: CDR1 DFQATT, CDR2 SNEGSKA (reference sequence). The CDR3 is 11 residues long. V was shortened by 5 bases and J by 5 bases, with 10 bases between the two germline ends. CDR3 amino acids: CSAPGVHEQYF. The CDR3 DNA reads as TGCAGTGCTCCGGGGGTCCACGAGCAGTACTTC.

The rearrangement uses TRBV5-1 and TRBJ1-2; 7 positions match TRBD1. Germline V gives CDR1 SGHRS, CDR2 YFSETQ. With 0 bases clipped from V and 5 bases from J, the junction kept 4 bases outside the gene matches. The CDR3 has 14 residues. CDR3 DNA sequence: TGCGCCAGCAGCTTGGACAGGGGATCGTATGGCTACACCTTC. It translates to CASSLDRGSYGYTF.

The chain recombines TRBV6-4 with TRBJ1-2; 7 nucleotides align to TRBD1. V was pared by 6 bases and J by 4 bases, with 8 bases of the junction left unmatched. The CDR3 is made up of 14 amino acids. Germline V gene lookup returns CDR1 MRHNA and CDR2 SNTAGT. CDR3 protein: CASSRTQGGYGYTF. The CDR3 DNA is TGTGCCAGCAGCCGAACCCAGGGGGGCTATGGCTACACCTTC.

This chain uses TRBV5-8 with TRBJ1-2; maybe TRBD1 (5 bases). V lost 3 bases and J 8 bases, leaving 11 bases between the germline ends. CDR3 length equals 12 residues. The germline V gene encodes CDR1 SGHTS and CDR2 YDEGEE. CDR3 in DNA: TGTGCCAGCAGCTACAAGTGGGGCGGCTACACCTTC. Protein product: CASSYKWGGYTF.

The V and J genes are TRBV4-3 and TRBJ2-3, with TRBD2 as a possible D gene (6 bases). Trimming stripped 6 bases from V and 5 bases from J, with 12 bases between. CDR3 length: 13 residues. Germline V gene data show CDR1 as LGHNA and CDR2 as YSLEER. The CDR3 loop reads CASSPTGGDTQYF. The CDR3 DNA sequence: TGCGCCAGCAGTCCCACCGGGGGAGATACGCAGTATTTT.

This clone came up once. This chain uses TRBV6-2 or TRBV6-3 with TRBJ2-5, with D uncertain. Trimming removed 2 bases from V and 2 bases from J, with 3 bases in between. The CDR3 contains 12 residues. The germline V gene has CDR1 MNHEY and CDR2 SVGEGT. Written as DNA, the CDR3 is TGTGCCAGCAGTTACCAACAAGAGACCCAGTACTTC. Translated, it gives CASSYQQETQYF.

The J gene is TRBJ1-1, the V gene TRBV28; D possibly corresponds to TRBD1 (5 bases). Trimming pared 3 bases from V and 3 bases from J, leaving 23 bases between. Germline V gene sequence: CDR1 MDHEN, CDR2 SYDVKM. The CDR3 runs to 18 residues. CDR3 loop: CASSLGTSRRGWDTEAFF. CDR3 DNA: TGTGCCAGCAGTTTGGGGACCTCAAGGAGGGGATGGGACACTGAAGCTTTCTTT.